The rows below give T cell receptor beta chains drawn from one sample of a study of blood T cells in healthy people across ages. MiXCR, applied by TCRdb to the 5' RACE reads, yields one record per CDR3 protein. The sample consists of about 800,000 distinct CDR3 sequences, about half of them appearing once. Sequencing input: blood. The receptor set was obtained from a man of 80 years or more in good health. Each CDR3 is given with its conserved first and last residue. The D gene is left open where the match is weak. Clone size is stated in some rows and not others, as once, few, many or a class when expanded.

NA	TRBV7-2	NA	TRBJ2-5	CASSPRKTQYF	TGTGCCAGCAGCCCCCGAAAGACCCAGTACTTC
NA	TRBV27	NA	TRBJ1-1	CASSLLDSYTEAFF	TGTGCCAGCAGTTTATTAGACAGCTACACTGAAGCTTTCTTT
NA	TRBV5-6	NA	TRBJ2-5	CASSLQAPGFKNIQYF	TGTGCCAGCAGCTTGCAAGCCCCCGGGTTTAAAAACATCCAGTACTTC
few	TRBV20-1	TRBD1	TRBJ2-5	CSARVGQGGRQETQYF	TGCAGTGCTAGAGTAGGACAGGGGGGGCGCCAAGAGACCCAGTACTTC
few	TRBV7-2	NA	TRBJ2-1	CASSPTPKGGQFF	TGTGCCAGCAGCCCCACCCCCAAGGGCGGGCAGTTCTTC
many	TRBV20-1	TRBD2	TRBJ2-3	CSARQGGSTYTQYF	TGCAGTGCCCGGCAGGGCGGGAGCACGTATACGCAGTATTTT
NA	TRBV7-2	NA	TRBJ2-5	CASSLVGWEQSF	TGTGCCAGCAGCTTAGTCGGTTGGGAGCAGTCCTTC
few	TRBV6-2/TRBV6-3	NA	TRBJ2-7	CASSHDTLYEQYF	TGTGCCAGCAGCCACGACACGTTGTACGAGCAGTACTTC
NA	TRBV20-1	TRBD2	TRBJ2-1	CSVRGPGGPSEQFF	TGCAGTGTCAGAGGTCCGGGAGGGCCATCTGAGCAGTTCTTC
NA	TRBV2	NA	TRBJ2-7	CAGGDRISYEQYF	TGTGCCGGAGGGGACAGAATCTCCTACGAGCAGTACTTC
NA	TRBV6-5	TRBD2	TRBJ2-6	CASSYGLAGGGGANVLTF	TGTGCCAGCAGTTACGGACTAGCGGGAGGAGGTGGGGCCAACGTCCTGACTTTC
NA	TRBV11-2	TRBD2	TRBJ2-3	CASTSRLADGTSTDTQYF	TGTGCCAGCACCTCCAGACTAGCGGATGGGACTAGCACAGATACGCAGTATTTT
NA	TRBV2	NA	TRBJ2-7	CASSENRGLYF	TGTGCCAGCAGTGAGAACCGGGGTCTGTACTTC
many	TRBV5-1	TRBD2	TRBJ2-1	CASSSLAASQSNEQFF	TGCGCCAGCAGTTCCCTAGCGGCCTCTCAATCCAATGAGCAGTTCTTC
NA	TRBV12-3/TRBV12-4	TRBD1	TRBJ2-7	CASMGGTGRYEQYF	TGTGCCAGCATGGGGGGGACAGGGAGATACGAGCAGTACTTC
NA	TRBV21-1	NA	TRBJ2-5	CASSRPTSGETQYF	TGTGCCAGCAGCAGACCGACTAGCGGCGAGACCCAGTACTTC
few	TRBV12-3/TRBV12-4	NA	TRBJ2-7	CASSLAFGSSYNEQYF	TGTGCCAGCAGTTTAGCGTTCGGGAGCTCCTACAATGAGCAGTACTTC
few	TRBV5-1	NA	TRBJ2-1	CASSTGGSYNEQFF	TGCGCCAGCAGCACCGGGGGAAGCTACAATGAGCAGTTCTTC
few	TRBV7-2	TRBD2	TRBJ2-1	CASSRSWTSGGSAKFF	TGTGCCAGCAGCAGATCTTGGACTAGCGGGGGGTCGGCGAAGTTCTTC
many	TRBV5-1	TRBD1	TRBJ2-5	CASSLETGWETQYF	TGCGCCAGCAGCTTGGAGACAGGGTGGGAGACCCAGTACTTC
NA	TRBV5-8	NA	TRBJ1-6	CASSLGQNYNSPLHF	TGTGCCAGCAGCTTGGGACAAAACTATAATTCACCCCTCCACTTT
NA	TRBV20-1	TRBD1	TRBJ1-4	CSANPGTENEKLFF	TGCAGTGCTAACCCCGGGACAGAAAATGAAAAACTGTTTTTT
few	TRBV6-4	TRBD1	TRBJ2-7	CASSDPGQGFYEQYF	TGTGCCAGCAGTGACCCCGGACAGGGCTTCTACGAGCAGTACTTC
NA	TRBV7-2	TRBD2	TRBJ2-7	CASSLQTSGSYEQYF	TGTGCCAGCAGCCTCCAGACTAGCGGGAGTTACGAGCAGTACTTC
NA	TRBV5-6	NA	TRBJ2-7	CASSQDDRRGIYEQYF	TGTGCCAGCAGCCAGGACGACAGGCGAGGGATCTACGAGCAGTACTTC
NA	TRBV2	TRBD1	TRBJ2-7	CASKIDRDPYEQYF	TGTGCCAGCAAGATCGACAGGGACCCTTACGAGCAGTACTTC
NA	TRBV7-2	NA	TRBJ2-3	CANKYGRDTDTQYF	TGTGCCAACAAGTACGGCAGGGATACAGATACGCAGTATTTT
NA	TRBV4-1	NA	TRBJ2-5	CASSQDGVRETQYF	TGCGCCAGCAGCCAAGATGGGGTGAGGGAGACCCAGTACTTC
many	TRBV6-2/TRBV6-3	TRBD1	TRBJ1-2	CASSYPDRELYGYTF	TGTGCCAGCAGTTACCCGGACAGGGAGCTCTATGGCTACACCTTC